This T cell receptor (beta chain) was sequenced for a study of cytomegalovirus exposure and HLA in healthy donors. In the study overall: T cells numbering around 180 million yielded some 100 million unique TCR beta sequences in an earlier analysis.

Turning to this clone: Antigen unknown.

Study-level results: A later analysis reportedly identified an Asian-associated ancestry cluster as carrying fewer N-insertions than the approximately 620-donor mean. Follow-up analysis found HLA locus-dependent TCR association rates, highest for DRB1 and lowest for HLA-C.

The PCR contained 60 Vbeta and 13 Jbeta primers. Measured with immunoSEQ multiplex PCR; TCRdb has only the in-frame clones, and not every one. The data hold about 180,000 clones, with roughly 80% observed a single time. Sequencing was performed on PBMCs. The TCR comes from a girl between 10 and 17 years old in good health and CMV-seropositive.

The CDR3 DNA reads TGTGCCAGCAGCCCTGTGTCCTACAATGAGCAGTTCTTC. As protein: CASSPVSYNEQFF. The J gene is TRBJ2-1, the V gene TRBV27; no firm D call. V lost 6 bases and J lost 1, with 7 bases in between. CDR1 and CDR2 (germline): MNHEY, SMNVEV (reference sequence). The CDR3 loop spans 13 amino acids.